This T cell receptor beta chain comes out of a study of CD8 T cells in ankylosing spondylitis. Study-wide results and caveats: Some of the motif variants had earlier been found in reactive arthritis patients' fluid and blood. Disease-associated clones were CD8+ and fairly uncommon in peripheral blood.

This clonotype was seen ten or more times. The antigen is unknown. Each CDR3 protein is one row after TCRdb ran MiXCR on the 5' RACE reads. The table has roughly 180,000 distinct CDR3 sequences, around 10% seen once; the top ten hold just under 30%. The germline CDR1 and CDR2 sequences are SQVTM and ANQGSEA. The CDR3 extends over 12 amino acids. The V end lost 2 bases, the J end lost 3 bases, and 7 bases lay between the germline ends. Sample: blood, either unsorted or a sorted T cell fraction (not recorded which). The sequence was obtained from a male donor with ankylosing spondylitis or in good health (not recorded which). The chain is built from TRBV29-1 and TRBJ1-2; D call uncertain. The CDR3 spells CSVEKSHYGYTF. The CDR3 DNA reads TGCAGCGTTGAAAAGAGCCACTATGGCTACACCTTC.